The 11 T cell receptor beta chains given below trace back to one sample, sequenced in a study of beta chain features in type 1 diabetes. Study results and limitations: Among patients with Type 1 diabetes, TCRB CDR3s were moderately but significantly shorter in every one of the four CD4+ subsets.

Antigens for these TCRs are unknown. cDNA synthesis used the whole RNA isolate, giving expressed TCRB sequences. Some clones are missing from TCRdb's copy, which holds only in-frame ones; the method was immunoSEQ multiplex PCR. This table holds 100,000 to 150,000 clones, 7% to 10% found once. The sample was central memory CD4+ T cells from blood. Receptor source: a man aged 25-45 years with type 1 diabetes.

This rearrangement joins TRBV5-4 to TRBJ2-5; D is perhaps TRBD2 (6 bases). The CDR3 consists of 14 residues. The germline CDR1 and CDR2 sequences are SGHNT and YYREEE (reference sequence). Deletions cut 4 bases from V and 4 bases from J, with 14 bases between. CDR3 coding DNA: TGTGCCAGCAGCCGACCTGGGGAGGTAGAGACCCAGTACTTC. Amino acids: CASSRPGEVETQYF.

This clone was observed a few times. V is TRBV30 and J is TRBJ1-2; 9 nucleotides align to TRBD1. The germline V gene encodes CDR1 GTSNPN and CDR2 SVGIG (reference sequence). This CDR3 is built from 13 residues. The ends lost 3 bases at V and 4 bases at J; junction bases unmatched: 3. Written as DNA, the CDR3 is TGTGCCTGGAGCAGACAGGGGGGCTATGGCTACACCTTC. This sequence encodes CAWSRQGGYGYTF.

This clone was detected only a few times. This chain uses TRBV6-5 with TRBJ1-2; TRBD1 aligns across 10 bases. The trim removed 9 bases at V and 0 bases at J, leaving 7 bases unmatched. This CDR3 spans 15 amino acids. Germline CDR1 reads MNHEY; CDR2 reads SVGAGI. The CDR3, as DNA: TGTGCCAGTTGGGACAGGGGCGATACTAACTATGGCTACACCTTC. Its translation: CASWDRGDTNYGYTF.

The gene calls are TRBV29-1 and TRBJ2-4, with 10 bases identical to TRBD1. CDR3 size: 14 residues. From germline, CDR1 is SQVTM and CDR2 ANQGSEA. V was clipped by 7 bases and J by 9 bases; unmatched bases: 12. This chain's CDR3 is CSARDGTGAAIQYF. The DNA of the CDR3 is TGCAGCGCTCGCGATGGGACAGGGGCGGCCATTCAGTACTTC. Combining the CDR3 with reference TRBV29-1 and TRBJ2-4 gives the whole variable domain SAVISQKPSRDICQRGTSLTIQCQVDSQVTMMFWYRQQPGQSLTLIATANQGSEATYESGFVIDKFPISRPNLTFSTLTVSNMSPEDSSIYLCSARDGTGAAIQYFGAGTRLSVL.

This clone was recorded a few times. The CDR3 region is CATSREGGGAANYGYTF. The CDR3 region has the DNA TGTGCCACCAGCAGAGAGGGAGGGGGGGCCGCTAACTATGGCTACACCTTC. This rearrangement joins TRBV15 to TRBJ1-2; tentative D call: TRBD1 (6 bases). The CDR3 spans 17 residues. CDR1 is LNHNV, CDR2 YYDKDF, per germline (reference sequence). V lost 0 bases to trimming and J lost 0 bases, with 14 bases between them.

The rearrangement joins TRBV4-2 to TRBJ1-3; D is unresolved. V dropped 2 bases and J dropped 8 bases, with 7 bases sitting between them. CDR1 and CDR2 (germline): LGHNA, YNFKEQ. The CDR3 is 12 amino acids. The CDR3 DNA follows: TGTGCCAGCAGCCAATCGGTGGACACCATATATTTT. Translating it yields CASSQSVDTIYF.

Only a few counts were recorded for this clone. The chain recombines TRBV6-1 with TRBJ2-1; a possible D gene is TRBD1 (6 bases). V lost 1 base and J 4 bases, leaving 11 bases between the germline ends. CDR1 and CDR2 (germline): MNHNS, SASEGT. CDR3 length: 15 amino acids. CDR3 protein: CASSEDGTSYNEQFF. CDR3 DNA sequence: TGTGCCAGCAGTGAAGACGGGACATCTTACAATGAGCAGTTCTTC.

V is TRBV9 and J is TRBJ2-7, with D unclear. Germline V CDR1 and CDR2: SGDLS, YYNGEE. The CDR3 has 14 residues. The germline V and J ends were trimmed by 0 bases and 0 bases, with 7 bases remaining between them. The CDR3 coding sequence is TGTGCCAGCAGCGTAGATGACATCTCCTACGAGCAGTACTTC. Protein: CASSVDDISYEQYF.

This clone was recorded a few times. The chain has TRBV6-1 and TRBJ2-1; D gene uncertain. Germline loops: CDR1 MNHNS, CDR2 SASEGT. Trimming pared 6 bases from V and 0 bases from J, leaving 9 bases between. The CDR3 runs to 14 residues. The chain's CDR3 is CASREASSYNEQFF. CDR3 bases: TGTGCCAGCAGAGAGGCGAGCTCCTACAATGAGCAGTTCTTC.

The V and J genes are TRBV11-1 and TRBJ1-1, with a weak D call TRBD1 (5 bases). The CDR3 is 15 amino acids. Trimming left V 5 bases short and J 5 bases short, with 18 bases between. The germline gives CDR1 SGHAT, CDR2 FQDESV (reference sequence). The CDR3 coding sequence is TGTGCCAGCAGCCCTGGGGCGGGGGGAAGGACTGAAGCTTTCTTT. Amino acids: CASSPGAGGRTEAFF.

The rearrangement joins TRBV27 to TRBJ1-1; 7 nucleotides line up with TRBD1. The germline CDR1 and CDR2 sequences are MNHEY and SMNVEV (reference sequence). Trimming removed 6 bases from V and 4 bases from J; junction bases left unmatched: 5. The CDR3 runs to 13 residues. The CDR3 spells CASRRTGGTEAFF. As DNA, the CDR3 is TGTGCCAGCAGGAGGACAGGTGGCACTGAAGCTTTCTTT.